A single sample is the source of the 27 T cell receptor beta chains below, sequenced in a study of cytomegalovirus exposure and HLA in healthy donors. The PCR had 60 Vbeta and 13 Jbeta primers. The data were produced by immunoSEQ multiplex PCR, yet TCRdb's version contains in-frame clones alone and is incomplete. This sample yields 150,000 to 200,000 clones, of which approximately 80% are seen a single time; about 1% belongs to the top ten. Input material: PBMCs. The receptors shown here come from a woman aged 40 to 49 in good health and CMV-seronegative.

The rearrangement links TRBV19 to TRBJ1-5; TRBD1 is a possible D gene (6 bases). The CDR3 runs to 15 residues. Germline lookup yields CDR1 LNHDA and CDR2 SQIVND (reference sequence). With 3 bases removed from V and 7 bases from J, the gap between germline ends came to 16 bases. This chain's CDR3 is CASSIGGRADQPQHF. CDR3 bases: TGTGCCAGTAGTATTGGGGGCAGGGCCGACCAGCCCCAGCATTTT.

The CDR3 region has the DNA TGTGCCAGCTCACCGGGGGGAAATGGCAATCAGCCCCAGCATTTT. This translates into CASSPGGNGNQPQHF. The J gene is TRBJ1-5, the V gene TRBV18, with D maybe TRBD1 (5 bases). This CDR3 is built from 15 residues. In germline, CDR1 is KGHSH, CDR2 LQKENI. V was clipped by 3 bases and J by 2 bases, with 11 bases between them.

The V gene is TRBV19, the J gene TRBJ1-5; 10 bases line up with TRBD1. The J segment lost 7 bases and the V segment lost 3 bases, leaving 6 bases of the junction unmatched. The CDR3 consists of 15 residues. In germline, CDR1 is LNHDA, CDR2 SQIVND (reference sequence). The CDR3 here is CASSIGTGEDQPQHF. The CDR3 region has the DNA TGTGCCAGTAGTATTGGGACAGGGGAGGACCAGCCCCAGCATTTT.

V gene TRBV7-2 combines with J gene TRBJ1-4; 7 nucleotides agree with TRBD1. The CDR3 has 19 amino acids. Germline assignment: CDR1 SGHTA and CDR2 FQGNSA. V lost 2 bases, J lost 8 bases, and 20 bases stayed unmatched. The CDR3 nucleotides are TGTGCCAGCAGCTTATTCTTTAGGACAGGTCGTTCGGATATCGAAAAACTGTTTTTT. This gives the protein CASSLFFRTGRSDIEKLFF.

This clone has only a few counts. Within the sample, other DNA sequences also encode this same CDR3. The chain has TRBV6-5 and TRBJ2-5; weak D call: TRBD1 (5 bases). This CDR3 has 13 residues. The V gene's germline CDR1 is MNHEY and CDR2 SVGAGI. Trimming pared 2 bases from V and 3 bases from J, leaving 7 bases between. CDR3 in DNA: TGTGCCAGCAGTTACGGCAGGGAAGAGACCCAGTACTTC. Translating gives CASSYGREETQYF.

J is TRBJ2-5 and V is TRBV11-2; D is ambiguous. Germline V gene data show CDR1 as SGHAT and CDR2 as FQNNGV. Trimming took off 1 base at V and 4 bases at J, with 7 bases between the two ends. The CDR3 loop spans 13 amino acids. Written as DNA, the CDR3 is TGTGCCAGCAGCTTAGTTCTCGTAGAGACCCAGTACTTC. Its translation is CASSLVLVETQYF.

This chain links TRBV5-1 with TRBJ1-2, with 8 bases fitting TRBD1. The CDR3 length is 14 residues. The germline CDR1 and CDR2 sequences are SGHRS and YFSETQ. V shed 4 bases, J shed 2 bases, and the junction held 4 bases outside the gene matches. CDR3 residues: CASSTGQGNYGYTF. The CDR3 coding sequence is TGCGCCAGCAGCACAGGACAGGGAAACTATGGCTACACCTTC.

This clone was observed a single time. The rearrangement uses TRBV30 and TRBJ1-2; D gene uncertain. V lost 2 bases and J 8 bases, leaving 12 bases between the germline ends. CDR1 and CDR2 (germline): GTSNPN, SVGIG (reference sequence). This CDR3 spans 12 amino acids. CDR3 sequence: CAWSSRGRGYTF. DNA for the CDR3: TGTGCCTGGAGTTCGCGCGGGCGGGGCTACACCTTC.

The chain links TRBV27 to TRBJ1-2; D not certain. This CDR3 is built from 14 residues. The V end was cut by 0 bases, the J end by 0 bases, with 5 bases between. CDR1 is MNHEY and CDR2 is SMNVEV in the germline V gene (reference sequence). The CDR3 protein is CASSLSFTNYGYTF. The CDR3 DNA reads TGTGCCAGCAGTTTATCGTTCACTAACTATGGCTACACCTTC.

J is TRBJ2-2 and V is TRBV13; D is undetermined. With 5 bases removed from V and 0 bases from J, the gap between germline ends came to 13 bases. This CDR3 has 16 amino acids. Germline values: CDR1 PRHDT, CDR2 FYEKMQ (reference sequence). Here the CDR3 reads CASSRDQTTNTGELFF. As DNA, the CDR3 is TGTGCCAGCAGCCGAGATCAGACAACGAACACCGGGGAGCTGTTTTTT.

The CDR3 DNA reads TGTGCCAGCAGTACGACAGGGGACGCAGATACGCAGTATTTT. Its translation is CASSTTGDADTQYF. The V gene is TRBV27, the J gene TRBJ2-3; 8 positions agree with TRBD1. The CDR3 consists of 14 residues. The trim removed 5 bases at V and 4 bases at J, leaving 5 bases unmatched. Germline values: CDR1 MNHEY, CDR2 SMNVEV (reference sequence).

The chain is built from TRBV10-3 and TRBJ2-7, with D possibly TRBD1 on 6 matching bases. CDR1 is ENHRY, CDR2 SYGVKD, per germline. The V and J ends lost 3 bases and 3 bases respectively, with 15 bases between them. CDR3 length: 15 residues. CDR3 sequence: CAISEVQGVDYEQYF. CDR3 in DNA: TGTGCCATCAGTGAAGTACAGGGAGTGGACTACGAGCAGTACTTC.

V is TRBV15 and J is TRBJ2-3; maybe TRBD1 (5 bases). V gave up 0 bases and J gave up 6 bases, with 16 bases separating them. The CDR3 is made up of 16 amino acids. Germline V CDR1 and CDR2: LNHNV, YYDKDF (reference sequence). As DNA, the CDR3 is TGTGCCACCAGCAGAGAATCTACAGGCCCTGGGGATACGCAGTATTTT. Translated: CATSRESTGPGDTQYF. Variable domain in full (rest from reference TRBV15 and TRBJ2-3): DAMVIQNPRYQVTQFGKPVTLSCSQTLNHNVMYWYQQKSSQAPKLLFHYYDKDFNNEADTPDNFQSRRPNTSFCFLDIRSPGLGDTAMYLCATSRESTGPGDTQYFGPGTRLTVL.

This clone has a handful of counts. Different DNA sequences within this sample yield the same CDR3. The rearrangement links TRBV29-1 to TRBJ2-3; 14 bases match TRBD2. Germline trimming cut 6 bases from V and 4 bases from J; bases unmatched to any gene: 9. The CDR3 loop spans 16 amino acids. Germline assignment: CDR1 SQVTM and CDR2 ANQGSEA. In DNA, the CDR3 is TGCAGCGTGACCCTTGGACTAGCGGGAGGTGCAGATACGCAGTATTTT. It specifies CSVTLGLAGGADTQYF.

This clone came up once. The chain couples TRBV9 to TRBJ2-3; 8 bases fit TRBD2. V shed 3 bases, J shed 2 bases, and the junction held 8 bases outside the gene matches. The CDR3 spans 16 residues. Germline V gene lookup returns CDR1 SGDLS and CDR2 YYNGEE. CDR3 nucleotides: TGTGCCAGCAGCGAGGGGCCGGGACTAGACACAGATACGCAGTATTTT. This sequence encodes CASSEGPGLDTDTQYF.

This clone was seen a handful of times. This sequence joins TRBV11-2 and TRBJ2-7; D gene ambiguous. CDR3 length: 13 residues. Trimming shortened V by 6 bases and J by 2 bases, and 11 bases separated the two germline ends. The V gene's germline CDR1 is SGHAT and CDR2 FQNNGV. The CDR3 region has the DNA TGTGCCAGCAGTCTCGATCCTACCTACGAGCAGTACTTC. Translation gives CASSLDPTYEQYF.

V usage is TRBV5-5 and J usage is TRBJ2-3; a weak D match, TRBD1 (7 bases). CDR3 length: 14 amino acids. V dropped 4 bases and J dropped 2 bases, with 11 bases sitting between them. The V gene's germline CDR1 is SGHKS and CDR2 YYEKEE (reference sequence). CDR3 sequence (DNA): TGTGCCAGCAGCCCAGGGGGGACCACAGATACGCAGTATTTT. This sequence encodes CASSPGGTTDTQYF.

This clone was seen a single time. V is TRBV11-2 and J is TRBJ2-5; D remains ambiguous. V lost 1 base, J lost 3 bases, and 9 bases lay in between. Germline V gene data show CDR1 as SGHAT and CDR2 as FQNNGV. The CDR3 has 14 residues. The CDR3 region has the DNA TGTGCCAGCAGCTTAGTTCTTACAGAAGAGACCCAGTACTTC. Protein sequence: CASSLVLTEETQYF.

The chain uses TRBV5-1 and TRBJ1-1; D gene uncertain. The CDR3 length is 15 residues. Per germline, CDR1 SGHRS and CDR2 YFSETQ. Trimming pared 4 bases from V and 4 bases from J, leaving 17 bases between. CDR3 in DNA: TGCGCCAGCAGCCTGGACGGGGTGATCGGCACTGAAGCTTTCTTT. It yields the protein CASSLDGVIGTEAFF.

The rearrangement joins TRBV5-1 to TRBJ2-4, with 7 bases aligning to TRBD1. The CDR3 is 15 amino acids. V lost 0 bases and J lost 8; bases outside the gene matches: 8. Germline assignment: CDR1 SGHRS and CDR2 YFSETQ. Written as DNA, the CDR3 is TGCGCCAGCAGCTTGGCCGGAGGTCAGGGGGACATTCAGTACTTC. Protein product: CASSLAGGQGDIQYF.

V gene TRBV30 combines with J gene TRBJ1-3, with D hard to call. There are 16 residues in the CDR3. V was trimmed by 0 bases and J by 4 bases, leaving 16 bases between them. CDR1 and CDR2 (germline): GTSNPN, SVGIG (reference sequence). This chain's CDR3 is CAWSVPQGGVGNTIYF. The DNA of the CDR3 is TGTGCCTGGAGTGTACCACAAGGAGGCGTCGGAAACACCATATATTTT.

This chain connects TRBV19 to TRBJ1-2; no reliable D call. The CDR3 runs 14 residues. Germline V gene sequence: CDR1 LNHDA, CDR2 SQIVND (reference sequence). Between the trimmed V and J ends, which lost 7 bases and 2 bases, there was a span of 14 bases. This CDR3 reads CASTSTLGNYGYTF. DNA for the CDR3: TGTGCCAGTACCTCTACCCTAGGAAACTATGGCTACACCTTC.

The chain couples TRBV4-2 to TRBJ2-3; the D gene is possibly TRBD2 (6 bases). Germline lookup yields CDR1 LGHNA and CDR2 YNFKEQ. There are 16 residues in the CDR3. V dropped 4 bases and J dropped 2 bases, with 16 bases sitting between them. The CDR3: CASSRVGWDFTDTQYF. The CDR3 coding sequence is TGTGCCAGCAGCCGAGTAGGTTGGGACTTCACAGATACGCAGTATTTT.

This chain connects TRBV18 to TRBJ2-1; maybe TRBD2 (5 bases). Germline CDR1 reads KGHSH; CDR2 reads LQKENI. V dropped 1 base and J dropped 7 bases, with 17 bases sitting between them. This CDR3 is built from 16 residues. The CDR3 DNA reads TGTGCCAGCTCACCACGAGTGGACTCCTCAATGAATGAGCAGTTCTTC. Translating gives CASSPRVDSSMNEQFF.

The gene calls are TRBV19 and TRBJ2-4, with D maybe TRBD1 (6 bases). V shed 5 bases and J shed 2 bases, with 16 bases lying between them. The CDR3 has 16 residues. Germline V CDR1 and CDR2: LNHDA, SQIVND (reference sequence). CDR3 DNA: TGTGCCAGTAGTGATCAGGGGTACTTATCCAAAAACATTCAGTACTTC. Amino acid sequence: CASSDQGYLSKNIQYF.

CDR3 coding DNA: TGTGCCAGCAGTCCCTGGAGGGGCAATGAGCAGTTCTTC. This encodes CASSPWRGNEQFF. This rearrangement joins TRBV6-6 to TRBJ2-1, with D possibly being TRBD2 (6 bases). The germline V and J ends were trimmed by 5 bases and 6 bases, with 11 bases remaining between them. Germline loops: CDR1 MNHNY, CDR2 SVGAGI (reference sequence). The CDR3 consists of 13 residues.

The genes are TRBV30 and TRBJ2-4; D possibly corresponds to TRBD2 (6 bases). Germline CDR1 GTSNPN, CDR2 SVGIG (reference sequence). The CDR3 runs 13 residues. V lost 3 bases and J lost 1, with 7 bases in between. CDR3 nucleotide sequence: TGTGCCTGGAGGGACTACGCCAAAAACATTCAGTACTTC. The encoded protein is CAWRDYAKNIQYF. Together with reference TRBV30 and TRBJ2-4, the CDR3 gives the full variable domain: SQTIHQWPATLVQPVGSPLSLECTVEGTSNPNLYWYRQAAGRGLQLLFYSVGIGQISSEVPQNLSASRPQDRQFILSSKKLLLSDSGFYLCAWRDYAKNIQYFGAGTRLSVL.